Reported below is one TCR beta chain. The antigen remains unidentified. Time point denoted: newly diagnosed, previously untreated cHL patient sample. Newly diagnosed, untreated classical Hodgkin lymphoma PBMCs served as comparison. This sample stems from a study of PD-1 blockade in classical Hodgkin lymphoma. Whole-study findings and limits: Relative to healthy donors, newly diagnosed patients reportedly had lower baseline TCR diversity, which was reported as lower still in relapsed/refractory patients.

TCRdb's table, derived via immunoSEQ multiplex PCR, lists solely in-frame clones and lacks some. Here the sample spans about 7,000 clones, about 79% being singletons. Specimen: peripheral blood mononuclear cells (PBMCs). This clonotype was sampled from a human donor with classical Hodgkin lymphoma.

As DNA, the CDR3 is TGTGCCAGCAGTGTCGGGACAGTTAACACCGGGGAGCTGTTTTTT. Its protein is CASSVGTVNTGELFF. This rearrangement joins TRBV6-1 to TRBJ2-2, with 7 nucleotides matching TRBD1. Germline loops: CDR1 MNHNS, CDR2 SASEGT. The CDR3 has 15 amino acids. V shed 4 bases, J shed 2 bases, and the junction held 4 bases outside the gene matches.